This paragraph reports one T cell receptor beta chain. This record comes from a study of blood T cells in healthy people across ages. Next came a second PCR, run for about 6 to 11 cycles, which used a sample-barcoded 5' primer along with a J-beta primer mix. TCRdb fed the 5' RACE reads into MiXCR, producing one record per CDR3 protein. Of roughly 1,000,000 distinct CDR3 sequences in the sample, roughly 24% were seen once. This same sample was also part of a study on T cells of mothers and their children.

This TCR derives from a girl aged 2-15 years in good health. The sequenced sample was blood.

CDR3 region: CSVDEGRYHNEQFF. CDR3 sequence (DNA): TGCAGCGTTGACGAAGGACGGTATCACAATGAGCAGTTCTTC. The chain recombines TRBV29-1 with TRBJ2-1; D is uncertain. CDR3 size: 14 residues. CDR1 SQVTM and CDR2 ANQGSEA come from the germline V gene. The V end was cut by 3 bases, the J end by 5 bases, with 14 bases between.